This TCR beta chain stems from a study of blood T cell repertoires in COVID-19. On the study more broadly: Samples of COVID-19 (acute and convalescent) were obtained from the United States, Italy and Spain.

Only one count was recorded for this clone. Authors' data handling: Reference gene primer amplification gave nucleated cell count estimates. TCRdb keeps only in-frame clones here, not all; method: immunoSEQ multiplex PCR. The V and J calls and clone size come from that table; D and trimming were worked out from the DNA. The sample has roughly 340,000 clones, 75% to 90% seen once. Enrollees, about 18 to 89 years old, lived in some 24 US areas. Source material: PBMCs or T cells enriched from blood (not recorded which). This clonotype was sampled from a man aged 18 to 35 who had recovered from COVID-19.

The CDR3 bases are TGTGCCAGCAGCTTGACTAGCGGGGGATACAATGAGCAGTTCTTC. Protein sequence: CASSLTSGGYNEQFF. The V call is TRBV5-6, the J call TRBJ2-1; 11 bases agree with TRBD2. The CDR3 length is 15 residues. With V trimmed by 1 base and J by 4 bases, 1 base remained unmatched. From germline, CDR1 is SGHDT and CDR2 YYEEEE. The entire variable domain, with the rest obtained from reference TRBV5-6 and TRBJ2-1, is as follows: DAGVTQSPTHLIKTRGQQVTLRCSPKSGHDTVSWYQQALGQGPQFIFQYYEEEERQRGNFPDRFSGHQFPNYSSELNVNALLLGDSALYLCASSLTSGGYNEQFFGPGTRLTVL.